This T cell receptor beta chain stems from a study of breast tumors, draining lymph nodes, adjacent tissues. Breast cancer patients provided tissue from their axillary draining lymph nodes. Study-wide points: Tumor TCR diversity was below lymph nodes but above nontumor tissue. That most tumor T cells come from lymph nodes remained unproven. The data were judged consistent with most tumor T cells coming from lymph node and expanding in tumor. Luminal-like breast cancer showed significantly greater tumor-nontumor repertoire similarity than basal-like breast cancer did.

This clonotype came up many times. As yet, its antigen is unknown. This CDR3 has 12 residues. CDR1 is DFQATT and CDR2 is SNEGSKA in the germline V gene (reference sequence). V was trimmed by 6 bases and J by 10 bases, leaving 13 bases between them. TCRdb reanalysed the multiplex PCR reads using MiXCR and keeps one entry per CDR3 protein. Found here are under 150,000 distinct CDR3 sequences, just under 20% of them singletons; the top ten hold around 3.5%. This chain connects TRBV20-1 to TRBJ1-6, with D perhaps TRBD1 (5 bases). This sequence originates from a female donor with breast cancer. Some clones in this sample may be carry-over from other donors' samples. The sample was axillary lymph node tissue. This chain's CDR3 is CSAETVNSPLHF. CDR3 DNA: TGCAGTGCCGAGACAGTTAACTCACCCCTCCACTTT.